This entry lists 9 T cell receptor beta chains sequenced from one sample in a study of CD8 T cells in Susac syndrome. RNA, at roughly 0.5 to 1 ug, was reverse transcribed with random hexamers. Each CDR3 protein is one row after TCRdb ran MiXCR on the immunoSEQ multiplex PCR reads. The table records just over 80,000 distinct CDR3 sequences, around 94% of them present only once. Sequencing was carried out using CD8+ T cells from PBMCs. Source of these receptors: a human donor in good health.

This clonotype was found a few times. This chain connects TRBV4-1 to TRBJ1-1; D unresolved. This CDR3 has 14 amino acids. Germline values: CDR1 MGHRA, CDR2 YSYEKL. Trimming took off 0 bases at V and 13 bases at J, with 18 bases between the two ends. CDR3 amino acids: CASSQDQGIVLGFF. CDR3 coding DNA: TGCGCCAGCAGCCAAGATCAAGGGATCGTCCTTGGTTTCTTT.

The rearrangement links TRBV10-3 to TRBJ2-3; TRBD2 matches 7 bases. V dropped 7 bases and J dropped 2; count of bases not matched to a gene: 6. Looked up from germline, CDR1 is ENHRY and CDR2 is SYGVKD. The CDR3 runs 14 residues. In DNA, the CDR3 is TGTGCCATCACCCCTGCGGGAGACACAGATACGCAGTATTTT. This codes for CAITPAGDTDTQYF.

Concerning this clonotype itself: A read error may produce the germline difference seen at one junction end. The V and J genes are TRBV6-5 and TRBJ2-7, with 10 bases identical to TRBD2. The CDR3 length is 13 residues. The V gene's germline CDR1 is MNHEY and CDR2 SVGAGI. CDR3 protein: CASGASGGYKQYF. The CDR3 DNA reads as TGTGCCAGCGGAGCTAGCGGGGGCTACAAGCAGTACTTC.

There are a few counts of this clonotype. The chain couples TRBV13 to TRBJ1-1, with D hard to call. The V end lost 5 bases, the J end lost 0 bases, and 16 bases lay between the germline ends. Looked up from germline, CDR1 is PRHDT and CDR2 is FYEKMQ (reference sequence). This CDR3 contains 16 residues. CDR3 nucleotide sequence: TGTGCCAGCAGCCCCTCAGTGGCCTTGATGAACACTGAAGCTTTCTTT. Translated, it gives CASSPSVALMNTEAFF.

The genes are TRBV5-1 and TRBJ2-3, with a tentative D call TRBD1 (6 bases). Germline V gene data show CDR1 as SGHRS and CDR2 as YFSETQ. V was trimmed by 7 bases and J by 1 base, leaving 13 bases between them. The CDR3 covers 14 residues. The CDR3 region has the DNA TGCGCCAGCTCGCAGGGGCGGGGCACAGATACGCAGTATTTT. Translated: CASSQGRGTDTQYF.

The rearrangement links TRBV6-5 to TRBJ2-7; TRBD2 aligns across 7 bases. The V gene's germline CDR1 is MNHEY and CDR2 SVGAGI. The CDR3 extends over 17 amino acids. V shed 0 bases, J shed 2 bases, and the junction held 10 bases outside the gene matches. This CDR3 is CASSYSKASGDTYEQYF. In DNA, the CDR3 is TGTGCCAGCAGTTACTCGAAGGCTAGCGGTGACACCTACGAGCAGTACTTC.

The chain joins TRBV30 to TRBJ2-3; D is unresolved. Germline assignment: CDR1 GTSNPN and CDR2 SVGIG (reference sequence). Trimming stripped 4 bases from V and 3 bases from J, with 5 bases between. The CDR3 runs 11 residues. The CDR3, as DNA: TGTGCCTGGATGGAAACAGATACGCAGTATTTT. Translating it yields CAWMETDTQYF.

The V gene is TRBV7-6, the J gene TRBJ2-7, with D tentatively TRBD2 (5 bases). This CDR3 spans 14 amino acids. The V and J ends lost 7 bases and 7 bases respectively, with 20 bases between them. Germline V gives CDR1 SGHVS, CDR2 FNYEAQ. Here the CDR3 DNA reads TGTGCCAGCACAAAGCGTGAGGGTAGTAGGGAGCAGTACTTC. This codes for CASTKREGSREQYF.

The chain uses TRBV6-2 or TRBV6-3 and TRBJ2-7; tentative D call: TRBD1 (6 bases). The CDR3 contains 15 residues. The germline V gene encodes CDR1 MNHEY and CDR2 SVGEGT. With 6 bases removed from V and 2 bases from J, the gap between germline ends came to 17 bases. In nucleotides, the CDR3 is TGTGCCAGCAGCCTCTGGACAGCTTCTACCTACGAGCAGTACTTC. Translation gives CASSLWTASTYEQYF.